These 22 T cell receptor beta chains share one sample of origin, sequenced in a study of T-cell memory formation after mild COVID-19. TCRdb re-called the 5' RACE reads through MiXCR, storing one row per CDR3 protein. The sample contains 530,000 or so distinct CDR3 sequences, around 16% of which appear only once. Sample: PBMCs or a T cell subset sorted from them (not recorded which). The receptor set was obtained from an adult woman who had mild COVID-19 (a few samples of this study predate the infection). Cell type and time point are not known.

This clonotype has a handful of counts. The chain carries TRBV9 and TRBJ2-3; weak D call: TRBD2 (5 bases). The ends were cut back, 0 bases at V and 1 base at J, with 9 bases in the middle. This CDR3 has 15 residues. Germline values: CDR1 SGDLS, CDR2 YYNGEE. DNA of the CDR3: TGTGCCAGCAGCGTAGTAGCGTCCCGCACAGATACGCAGTATTTT. The encoded protein is CASSVVASRTDTQYF.

The V and J genes are TRBV6-2 or TRBV6-3 and TRBJ2-2; the D gene could be TRBD1 or TRBD2 (6 bases each). The V gene lost 6 bases and the J gene lost 5 bases, with 22 bases spanning the gap. CDR1 MNHEY and CDR2 SVGEGT come from the germline V gene. The length of the CDR3 is 17 residues. CDR3 amino acids: CASRSHRDTGATGELFF. DNA for the CDR3: TGTGCCAGCAGATCACACCGGGACACGGGAGCGACCGGGGAGCTGTTTTTT.

The CDR3 DNA is TGTGCCAGCAGCATAGGGACACCTAACACCGGGGAGCTGTTTTTT. Amino acids: CASSIGTPNTGELFF. The V gene is TRBV7-9, the J gene TRBJ2-2, with D possibly matching TRBD1 (6 bases). The germline CDR1 and CDR2 sequences are SEHNR and FQNEAQ (reference sequence). The CDR3 totals 15 residues. V shed 5 bases and J shed 2 bases, with 12 bases lying between them.

This chain links TRBV12-3 or TRBV12-4 with TRBJ2-1; 8 nucleotides align to TRBD2. V trimming: 5 bases; J trimming: 5 bases; junction bases outside the gene matches: 11. The CDR3 extends over 16 amino acids. The CDR3 coding sequence is TGTGCCAGCAGTAAACTAGCGGACGGAGCTAACAATGAGCAGTTCTTC. Translating gives CASSKLADGANNEQFF.

This chain connects TRBV30 to TRBJ1-5; 7 bases fit TRBD1. V lost 0 bases and J lost 0; bases outside the gene matches: 14. The CDR3 runs to 19 residues. Germline loops: CDR1 GTSNPN, CDR2 SVGIG (reference sequence). CDR3 sequence reads: CAWSVRRQGIRYSNQPQHF. CDR3 bases: TGTGCCTGGAGTGTACGACGACAGGGAATCAGGTATAGCAATCAGCCCCAGCATTTT.

The genes are TRBV18 and TRBJ1-2, with a tentative D call TRBD1 (6 bases). The V gene lost 0 bases and the J gene lost 4 bases, with 9 bases spanning the gap. Germline V lookup: CDR1 KGHSH, CDR2 LQKENI. The CDR3 extends over 14 amino acids. CDR3 in amino acids: CASSPPVRGYGYTF. The DNA of the CDR3 is TGTGCCAGCTCACCACCGGTCAGGGGCTATGGCTACACCTTC.

This clonotype was seen only a few times. This chain uses TRBV7-9 with TRBJ1-1; 7 nucleotides agree with TRBD1. Looked up from germline, CDR1 is SEHNR and CDR2 is FQNEAQ (reference sequence). There are 14 residues in the CDR3. Germline trimming cut 5 bases from V and 1 base from J; bases unmatched to any gene: 4. CDR3 loop: CASSRGQPNTEAFF. The CDR3 nucleotides are TGTGCCAGCAGCCGGGGACAGCCGAACACTGAAGCTTTCTTT.

As DNA, the CDR3 is TGTGCCAGCTCACTTAGACAGGGTGCTCGCAATTCACCCCTCCACTTT. Protein product: CASSLRQGARNSPLHF. The chain combines TRBV18 with TRBJ1-6; 7 positions match TRBD1. The germline CDR1 and CDR2 sequences are KGHSH and LQKENI. Trimming cost V 4 bases and J 7 bases; bases outside gene matches: 10. The CDR3 totals 16 residues.

This chain links TRBV7-2 with TRBJ2-3; D may be TRBD2 (6 bases). Deletions cut 1 base from V and 0 bases from J, with 8 bases between. CDR1 is SGHTA and CDR2 is FQGNSA in the germline V gene. The CDR3 runs to 15 residues. CDR3: CASSLDSGSTDTQYF. CDR3 bases: TGTGCCAGCAGCTTAGACAGCGGGAGCACAGATACGCAGTATTTT. The entire variable domain, with the rest obtained from reference TRBV7-2 and TRBJ2-3, is as follows: GAGVSQSPSNKVTEKGKDVELRCDPISGHTALYWYRQSLGQGLEFLIYFQGNSAPDKSGLPSDRFSAERTGGSVSTLTIQRTQQEDSAVYLCASSLDSGSTDTQYFGPGTRLTVL.

Only a few counts were recorded for this clonotype. The rearrangement uses TRBV7-6 and TRBJ2-1; 7 bases align to TRBD2. This CDR3 spans 11 amino acids. Losses at the gene ends were 6 bases for V and 9 bases for J; bases not matched to a gene: 2. Per germline, CDR1 SGHVS and CDR2 FNYEAQ. The CDR3 here is CASRTGGEQFF. The CDR3 nucleotides are TGTGCCAGCAGAACGGGGGGTGAGCAGTTCTTC.

This clonotype was seen more than once but under ten times. The chain joins TRBV11-3 to TRBJ2-1; D unresolved. The CDR3 covers 17 residues. CDR1 and CDR2 from the germline V gene are SGHNT and YENEEA. With 2 bases removed from V and 5 bases from J, the gap between germline ends came to 19 bases. CDR3 sequence: CASSLSRMGSRDNEQFF. The DNA of the CDR3 is TGTGCCAGCAGCTTATCCCGGATGGGTAGTAGGGACAATGAGCAGTTCTTC. Full variable domain (rest looked up from reference TRBV11-3 and TRBJ2-1): EAGVVQSPRYKIIEKKQPVAFWCNPISGHNTLYWYLQNLGQGPELLIRYENEEAVDDSQLPKDRFSAERLKGVDSTLKIQPAELGDSAVYLCASSLSRMGSRDNEQFFGPGTRLTVL.

CDR3 DNA sequence: TGTGCCAGCAGTGAAGGGGGGACAGGGGGTTGGACTGAAGCTTTCTTT. This codes for CASSEGGTGGWTEAFF. V and J are TRBV2 and TRBJ1-1; 11 nucleotides align to TRBD1. The junction had 6 bases not matched to a gene; V was cut back by 1 base and J by 5 bases. This CDR3 contains 16 residues. The germline CDR1 and CDR2 sequences are SNHLY and FYNNEI.

The gene calls are TRBV2 and TRBJ2-5; TRBD2 agrees at 11 bases. Germline lookup yields CDR1 SNHLY and CDR2 FYNNEI. After removal of 6 bases from V and 2 bases from J, the junction contained 5 bases not matched to a gene. This CDR3 region has 15 residues. DNA for the CDR3: TGTGCCAGCAGCCGGACTAGCGGGTTACAAGAGACCCAGTACTTC. This sequence encodes CASSRTSGLQETQYF.

The CDR3 DNA is TGCAGTGCTAGTTCACCGGGACTAGCGCTTAATGAGCAGTTCTTC. Its protein is CSASSPGLALNEQFF. The rearrangement uses TRBV20-1 and TRBJ2-1; 10 bases agree with TRBD2. The CDR3 loop spans 15 amino acids. Germline CDR1 reads DFQATT; CDR2 reads SNEGSKA (reference sequence). With 3 bases clipped from V and 7 bases from J, the junction kept 9 bases outside the gene matches.

This clonotype showed up just a few times. J is TRBJ2-1 and V is TRBV10-3, with 13 bases aligning to TRBD2. Per the germline V gene, CDR1 is ENHRY and CDR2 is SYGVKD. The CDR3 consists of 19 residues. Trimming cost V 0 bases and J 7 bases; bases outside gene matches: 12. CDR3 coding DNA: TGTGCCATCAGTGAGTCTAGCGGGGAGACTAGCGGGAGGAGGAATGAGCAGTTCTTC. Residues: CAISESSGETSGRRNEQFF.

This clonotype was picked up a small number of times. The gene calls are TRBV2 and TRBJ2-7; the match to TRBD2 covers 9 bases. The CDR3 contains 13 residues. Per the germline V gene, CDR1 is SNHLY and CDR2 is FYNNEI. Trimming cost V 9 bases and J 2 bases; bases outside gene matches: 5. The CDR3 DNA sequence: TGTGCCAGTGTAGCGGGAGCCCCCTACGAGCAGTACTTC. Its protein is CASVAGAPYEQYF.

This clonotype has just one count. The chain recombines TRBV4-3 with TRBJ2-7; weak D call: TRBD2 (5 bases). This CDR3 has 14 amino acids. V shed 1 base and J shed 6 bases, with 13 bases lying between them. Germline CDR1 reads LGHNA; CDR2 reads YSLEER. Here the CDR3 DNA reads TGCGCCAGCAGCCAAGGCCTGACTACGGGCGAGCAGTACTTC. Protein sequence: CASSQGLTTGEQYF.

This clonotype occurred a few times. The chain joins TRBV12-3 or TRBV12-4 to TRBJ2-3; 10 bases align to TRBD2. Losses at the gene ends were 7 bases for V and 8 bases for J; bases not matched to a gene: 12. This CDR3 has 15 amino acids. CDR3 sequence reads: CASKSSGGRLGTQYF. The CDR3 region has the DNA TGTGCCAGCAAGTCTAGCGGGGGACGCTTGGGTACGCAGTATTTT.

The CDR3 protein is CATSDGRGPTDTQYF. The CDR3 nucleotides are TGTGCCACCAGTGATGGGAGGGGGCCCACAGATACGCAGTATTTT. The chain is built from TRBV24-1 and TRBJ2-3; D possibly matches TRBD1 or TRBD2 (7 bases each). Germline V gene sequence: CDR1 KGHDR, CDR2 SFDVKD. The CDR3 sequence is 15 residues long. Trimming pared 3 bases from V and 2 bases from J, leaving 11 bases between.

This clonotype was detected a few times. The J gene is TRBJ2-3, the V gene TRBV24-1; TRBD1 might be the D (6 bases). The V gene lost 3 bases and the J gene lost 3 bases, with 18 bases spanning the gap. Germline CDR1 and CDR2: KGHDR and SFDVKD. This CDR3 spans 17 amino acids. This CDR3 reads CATSDVARGQATDTQYF. The CDR3 nucleotides read TGTGCCACCAGTGATGTTGCCAGGGGTCAGGCGACAGATACGCAGTATTTT.

This clonotype appeared a few times. The V gene is TRBV11-2, the J gene TRBJ2-7, with 12 bases matching TRBD2. CDR3 length: 16 residues. CDR1 is SGHAT, CDR2 FQNNGV, per germline. The V and J ends lost 4 bases and 2 bases, in that order; junction bases with no gene match: 6. The CDR3 spells CASSWVTSGSAYEQYF. CDR3 bases: TGTGCCAGCAGCTGGGTGACTAGCGGGAGTGCCTACGAGCAGTACTTC.

This clonotype is medium-sized by share. V usage is TRBV5-6 and J usage is TRBJ2-7; 12 positions match TRBD2. Germline values: CDR1 SGHDT, CDR2 YYEEEE. With 4 bases clipped from V and 3 bases from J, the junction kept 8 bases outside the gene matches. The CDR3 totals 16 residues. The CDR3 nucleotides are TGTGCCAGCAGCGGGGGACTAGCGGGTCGCTTCTACGAGCAGTACTTC. The encoded protein is CASSGGLAGRFYEQYF. Variable domain in full (rest from reference TRBV5-6 and TRBJ2-7): DAGVTQSPTHLIKTRGQQVTLRCSPKSGHDTVSWYQQALGQGPQFIFQYYEEEERQRGNFPDRFSGHQFPNYSSELNVNALLLGDSALYLCASSGGLAGRFYEQYFGPGTRLTVT.